This TCR beta chain is drawn from a study of blood T cell repertoires in COVID-19. About the research overall: Some COVID-19 samples were acute and others convalescent; all came from the United States, Italy and Spain. Nucleic acid was either cDNA or gDNA, and it came from T cells, B-cell-depleted T cells, or PBMCs.

Participants were aged about 18 to 90 years, lived in over 20 US areas, and enrolled virtually. Trimming removed 2 bases from V and 0 bases from J; junction bases left unmatched: 17. The CDR3 extends over 22 amino acids. Germline V gives CDR1 LGHDT, CDR2 YNNKEL (reference sequence). Assay: immunoSEQ multiplex PCR; the TCRdb copy retains only in-frame clones and omits some. The data contain approximately 150,000 clones, 84% of them singletons. The specimen sequenced was PBMCs or T cells enriched from blood (not recorded which). The V call is TRBV3-1 (or the pseudogene TRBV3-2), the J call TRBJ2-3, with 13 bases lining up with TRBD2. This sequence was found in a woman aged 50 to 60 with acute COVID-19. CDR3: CASSQLIGEGLAGVLSTDTQYF. The DNA of the CDR3 is TGTGCCAGCAGCCAACTTATAGGGGAAGGACTAGCGGGGGTACTTAGCACAGATACGCAGTATTTT.